The clone carrying this T cell receptor beta chain is categorized as medium-sized (0.01 to 0.1%). Its matching antigen is unknown. These data are taken from a study of spatial heterogeneity in lung cancer. This sample's time point: sample taken at primary tumor resection. From tumor, nontumor lung or frozen PBMC, whole RNA was taken unsorted for sequencing. Overall study findings and caveats: Intratumoral expanded alpha and beta TCR counts were found to track tumor mutation counts.

Each CDR3 protein is one row after TCRdb ran MiXCR on the 5' RACE reads. The sample lists 5,500 to 7,000 distinct CDR3 sequences, roughly a sixth occurring once. Germline V gene sequence: CDR1 SGDLS, CDR2 YYNGEE. After removal of 4 bases from V and 2 bases from J, the junction contained 4 bases not matched to a gene. The CDR3 runs to 16 residues. The V gene is TRBV9, the J gene TRBJ1-6, with TRBD1 identical over 9 bases. The clonotype comes from a male donor with early-stage non-small cell lung cancer. The sample here was lung tumor tissue, taken at surgery. The CDR3 DNA sequence: TGTGCCAGCAGCCCGGGACAGGGTGCCTATAATTCACCCCTCCACTTT. This translates into CASSPGQGAYNSPLHF.